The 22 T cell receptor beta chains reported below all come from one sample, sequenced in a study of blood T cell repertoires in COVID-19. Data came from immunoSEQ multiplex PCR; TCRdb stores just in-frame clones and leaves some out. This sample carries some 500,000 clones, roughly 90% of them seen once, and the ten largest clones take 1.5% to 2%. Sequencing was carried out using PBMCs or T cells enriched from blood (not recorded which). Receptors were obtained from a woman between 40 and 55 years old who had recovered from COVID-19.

The CDR3 is CANRAGVGETQYF. Written as DNA, the CDR3 is TGTGCCAATCGGGCGGGAGTAGGAGAGACCCAGTACTTC. The rearrangement links TRBV10-3 to TRBJ2-5, with 7 bases identical to TRBD2. In germline, CDR1 is ENHRY, CDR2 SYGVKD. This CDR3 region has 13 residues. The V gene end was trimmed by 10 bases and the J gene end by 4 bases; junction bases not matched to a gene: 9.

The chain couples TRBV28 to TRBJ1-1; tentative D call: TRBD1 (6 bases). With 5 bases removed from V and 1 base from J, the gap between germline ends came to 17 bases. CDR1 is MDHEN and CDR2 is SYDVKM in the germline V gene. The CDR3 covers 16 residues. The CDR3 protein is CASSPAGGARNTEAFF. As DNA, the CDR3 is TGTGCCAGCAGTCCTGCGGGGGGCGCGAGGAACACTGAAGCTTTCTTT.

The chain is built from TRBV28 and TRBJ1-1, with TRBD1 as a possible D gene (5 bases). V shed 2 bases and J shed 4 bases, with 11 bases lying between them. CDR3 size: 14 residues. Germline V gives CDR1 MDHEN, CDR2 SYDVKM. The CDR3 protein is CASSLGGRGTEAFF. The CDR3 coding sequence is TGTGCCAGCAGTTTAGGAGGGAGGGGCACTGAAGCTTTCTTT.

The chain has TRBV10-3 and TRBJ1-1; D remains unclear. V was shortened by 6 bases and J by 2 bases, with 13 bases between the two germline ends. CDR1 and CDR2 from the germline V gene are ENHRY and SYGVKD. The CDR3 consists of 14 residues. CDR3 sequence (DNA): TGTGCCATCAGGTTTCGGGAAGAAAACACTGAAGCTTTCTTT. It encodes CAIRFREENTEAFF.

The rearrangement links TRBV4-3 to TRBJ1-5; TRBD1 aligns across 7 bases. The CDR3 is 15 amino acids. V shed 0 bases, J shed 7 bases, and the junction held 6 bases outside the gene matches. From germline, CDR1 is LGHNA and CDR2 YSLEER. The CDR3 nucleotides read TGCGCCAGCAGCCAAGAGACAGGGTATGGACAGCCCCAGCATTTT. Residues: CASSQETGYGQPQHF.

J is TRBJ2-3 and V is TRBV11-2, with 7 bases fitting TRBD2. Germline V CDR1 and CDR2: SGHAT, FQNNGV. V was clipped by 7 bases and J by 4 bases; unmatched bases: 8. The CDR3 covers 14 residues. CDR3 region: CASNPMAGADTQYF. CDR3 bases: TGTGCCAGCAACCCCATGGCGGGAGCAGATACGCAGTATTTT.

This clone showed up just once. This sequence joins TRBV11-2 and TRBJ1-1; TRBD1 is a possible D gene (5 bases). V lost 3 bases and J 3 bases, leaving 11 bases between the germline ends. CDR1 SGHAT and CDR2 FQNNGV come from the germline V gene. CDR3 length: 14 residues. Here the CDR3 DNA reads TGTGCCAGCAGCTTCCAGGGTGTCGACACTGAAGCTTTCTTT. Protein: CASSFQGVDTEAFF.

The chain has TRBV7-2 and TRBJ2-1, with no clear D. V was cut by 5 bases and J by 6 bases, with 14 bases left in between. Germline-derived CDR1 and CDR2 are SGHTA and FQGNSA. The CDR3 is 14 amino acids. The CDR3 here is CASSPRSSFNEQFF. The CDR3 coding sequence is TGTGCCAGCAGCCCCCGATCCAGTTTCAATGAGCAGTTCTTC.

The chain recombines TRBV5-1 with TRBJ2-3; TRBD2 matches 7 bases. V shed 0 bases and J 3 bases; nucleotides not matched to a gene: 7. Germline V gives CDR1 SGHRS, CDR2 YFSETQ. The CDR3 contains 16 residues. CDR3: CASSLVAAGVTDTQYF. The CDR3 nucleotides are TGCGCCAGCAGCTTGGTAGCGGCGGGAGTAACAGATACGCAGTATTTT.

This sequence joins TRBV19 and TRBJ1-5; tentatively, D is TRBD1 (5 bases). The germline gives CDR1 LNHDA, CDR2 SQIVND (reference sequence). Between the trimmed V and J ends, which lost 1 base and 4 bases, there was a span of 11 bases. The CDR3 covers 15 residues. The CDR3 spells CASSIGGGMNQPQHF. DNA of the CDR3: TGTGCCAGTAGTATAGGGGGCGGCATGAATCAGCCCCAGCATTTT.

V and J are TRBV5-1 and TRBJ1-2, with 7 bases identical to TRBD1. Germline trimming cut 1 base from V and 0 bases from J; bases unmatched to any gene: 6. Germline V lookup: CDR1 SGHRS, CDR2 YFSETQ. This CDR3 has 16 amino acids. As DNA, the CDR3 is TGCGCCAGCAGCTTGAGGGGACAGATATCTAACTATGGCTACACCTTC. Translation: CASSLRGQISNYGYTF.

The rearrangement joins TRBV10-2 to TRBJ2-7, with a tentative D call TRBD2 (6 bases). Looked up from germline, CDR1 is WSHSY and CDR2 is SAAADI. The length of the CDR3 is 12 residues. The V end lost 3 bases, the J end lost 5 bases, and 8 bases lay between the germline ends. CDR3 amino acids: CASSEGGNEQYF. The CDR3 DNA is TGCGCCAGCAGTGAAGGAGGGAACGAGCAGTACTTC.

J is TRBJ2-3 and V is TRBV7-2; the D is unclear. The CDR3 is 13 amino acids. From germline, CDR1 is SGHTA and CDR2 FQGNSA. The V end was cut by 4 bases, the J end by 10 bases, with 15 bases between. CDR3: CASSSRGLFAQYF. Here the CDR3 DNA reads TGTGCCAGCAGCTCCCGTGGGCTGTTCGCGCAGTATTTT. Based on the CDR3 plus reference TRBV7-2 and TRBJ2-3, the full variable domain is GAGVSQSPSNKVTEKGKDVELRCDPISGHTALYWYRQSLGQGLEFLIYFQGNSAPDKSGLPSDRFSAERTGGSVSTLTIQRTQQEDSAVYLCASSSRGLFAQYFGPGTRLTVL.

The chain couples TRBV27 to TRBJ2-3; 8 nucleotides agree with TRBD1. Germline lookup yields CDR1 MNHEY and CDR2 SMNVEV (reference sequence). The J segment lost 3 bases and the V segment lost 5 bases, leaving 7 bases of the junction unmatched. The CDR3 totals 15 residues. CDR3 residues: CASSRQGLRTDTQYF. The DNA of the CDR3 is TGTGCCAGCAGTCGACAGGGGTTGAGAACAGATACGCAGTATTTT.

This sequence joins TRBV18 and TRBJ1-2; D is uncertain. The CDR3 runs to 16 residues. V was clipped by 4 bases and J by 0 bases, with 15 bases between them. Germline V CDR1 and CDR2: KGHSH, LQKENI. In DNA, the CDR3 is TGTGCCAGCTCACTCGTACCGGGTCTGACTAACTATGGCTACACCTTC. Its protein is CASSLVPGLTNYGYTF.

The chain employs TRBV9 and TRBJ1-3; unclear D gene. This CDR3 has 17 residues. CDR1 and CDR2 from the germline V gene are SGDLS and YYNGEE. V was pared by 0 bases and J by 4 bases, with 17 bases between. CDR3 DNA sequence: TGTGCCAGCAGCGTAGAGGCCGGATTAGCAAGCGGAAACACCATATATTTT. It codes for CASSVEAGLASGNTIYF. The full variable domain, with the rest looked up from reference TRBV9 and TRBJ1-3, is DSGVTQTPKHLITATGQRVTLRCSPRSGDLSVYWYQQSLDQGLQFLIQYYNGEERAKGNILERFSAQQFPDLHSELNLSSLELGDSALYFCASSVEAGLASGNTIYFGEGSWLTVV.

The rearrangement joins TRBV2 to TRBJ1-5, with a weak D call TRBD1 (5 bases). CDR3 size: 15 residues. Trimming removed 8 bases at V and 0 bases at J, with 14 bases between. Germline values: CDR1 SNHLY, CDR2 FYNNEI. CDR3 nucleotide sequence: TGTGCCAGCGGGGGGGACGGATTTAGCAATCAGCCCCAGCATTTT. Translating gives CASGGDGFSNQPQHF. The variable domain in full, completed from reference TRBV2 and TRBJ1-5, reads EPEVTQTPSHQVTQMGQEVILRCVPISNHLYFYWYRQILGQKVEFLVSFYNNEISEKSEIFDDQFSVERPDGSNFTLKIRSTKLEDSAMYFCASGGDGFSNQPQHFGDGTRLSIL.

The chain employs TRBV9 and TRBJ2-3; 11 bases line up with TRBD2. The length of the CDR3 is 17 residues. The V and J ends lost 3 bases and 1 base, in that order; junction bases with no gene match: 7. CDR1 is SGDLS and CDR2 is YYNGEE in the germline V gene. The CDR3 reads CASSARTSGWGTDTQYF. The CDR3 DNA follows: TGTGCCAGCAGCGCCCGGACTAGCGGGTGGGGCACAGATACGCAGTATTTT.

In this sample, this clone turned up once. The CDR3 loop is CASRHASSGRVETDTQYF. In DNA, the CDR3 is TGTGCCAGCAGACATGCCTCGAGCGGGAGGGTTGAGACAGATACGCAGTATTTT. J is TRBJ2-3 and V is TRBV7-2; 10 bases are a match to TRBD2. The V and J ends lost 6 bases and 3 bases, in that order; junction bases with no gene match: 15. This CDR3 contains 18 residues. Germline CDR1 SGHTA, CDR2 FQGNSA.

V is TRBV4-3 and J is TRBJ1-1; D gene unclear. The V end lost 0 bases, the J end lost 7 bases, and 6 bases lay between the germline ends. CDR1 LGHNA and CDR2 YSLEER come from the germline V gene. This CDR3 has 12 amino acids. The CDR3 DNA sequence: TGCGCCAGCAGCCAAGATCGTCGTGAAGCTTTCTTT. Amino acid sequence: CASSQDRREAFF.

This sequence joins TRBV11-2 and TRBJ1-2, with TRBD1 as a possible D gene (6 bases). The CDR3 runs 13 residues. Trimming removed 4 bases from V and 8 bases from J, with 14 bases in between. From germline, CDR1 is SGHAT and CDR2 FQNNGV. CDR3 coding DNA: TGTGCCAGCAGCTCCAGCGGGGGGCTGGGCTACACCTTC. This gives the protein CASSSSGGLGYTF.

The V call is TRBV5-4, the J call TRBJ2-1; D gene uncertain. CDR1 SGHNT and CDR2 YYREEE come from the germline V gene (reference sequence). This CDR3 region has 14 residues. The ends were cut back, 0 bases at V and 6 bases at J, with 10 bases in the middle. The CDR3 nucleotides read TGTGCCAGCAGCTTGGAATGGGCGCCCAATGAGCAGTTCTTC. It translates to CASSLEWAPNEQFF.